A single sample is the source of the 30 T cell receptor beta chains below, sequenced in a study of cytomegalovirus exposure and HLA in healthy donors (dated by TCRdb to 2017 to 2019). Library prep was done by the immunoSEQ multiplex PCR assay. For the multiplex PCR, a mixture combining 60 forward primers for TCR Vbeta segments and 13 reverse primers for TCR Jbeta segments was used. TCRdb limited this immuneACCESS table to in-frame rearrangements with V and J called. A share of clones is missing; checked studies link under half to unresolved V genes, and the rest is unexplained. This sample has under 100,000 clones in its table, and 65% to 80% of those were observed once. The top ten hold more than 13% of the sample. Input material: PBMCs. These receptors all stem from a woman aged 45-65 years in good health and CMV-seropositive.

This clone was counted between two and nine times. The chain joins TRBV7-9 to TRBJ2-1, with TRBD1 matching 9 bases. The ends lost 5 bases at V and 6 bases at J; junction bases unmatched: 8. Germline CDR1 and CDR2: SEHNR and FQNEAQ (reference sequence). The CDR3 loop spans 15 amino acids. CDR3: CASSPGTGITNEQFF. CDR3 DNA sequence: TGTGCCAGCAGCCCGGGGACAGGGATTACCAATGAGCAGTTCTTC.

The genes are TRBV5-6 and TRBJ2-7; D is possibly TRBD1 (6 bases). The V end was cut by 4 bases, the J end by 2 bases, with 16 bases between. Germline V gene lookup returns CDR1 SGHDT and CDR2 YYEEEE. This CDR3 contains 15 residues. As DNA, the CDR3 is TGTGCCAGCAGCCTCCTGGACAGATTAGCCTACGAGCAGTACTTC. Translated: CASSLLDRLAYEQYF.

As DNA, the CDR3 is TGTGCCAGCAGTCCCTATCAGGACACAACCTACGAGCAGTACTTC. It yields the protein CASSPYQDTTYEQYF. This chain joins TRBV4-2 and TRBJ2-7, with D perhaps TRBD1 (5 bases). The CDR3 is 15 residues long. The germline V gene encodes CDR1 LGHNA and CDR2 YNFKEQ. V lost 6 bases and J lost 2, with 17 bases in between.

The chain combines TRBV9 with TRBJ2-5; D is perhaps TRBD1 (5 bases). The germline V gene encodes CDR1 SGDLS and CDR2 YYNGEE. Trimming stripped 0 bases from V and 1 base from J, with 7 bases between. CDR3 length: 14 amino acids. CDR3 residues: CASSVGTSQETQYF. Here the CDR3 DNA reads TGTGCCAGCAGCGTAGGGACATCCCAAGAGACCCAGTACTTC.

The V and J genes are TRBV27 and TRBJ2-2; 9 bases map to TRBD2. The CDR3 totals 15 residues. The germline V gene has CDR1 MNHEY and CDR2 SMNVEV (reference sequence). Unmatched junction bases numbered 8, after V lost 6 bases and J lost 6 bases. For the CDR3, the DNA is TGTGCCAGCAGGGCGGGAGGGTACGTCGCCGGGGAGCTGTTTTTT. This gives the protein CASRAGGYVAGELFF.

CDR3 amino acids: CASRPRDRGDEQYF. The DNA of the CDR3 is TGCGCCAGCAGACCCCGGGACAGGGGGGACGAGCAGTACTTC. The chain is built from TRBV5-1 and TRBJ2-7; 11 positions agree with TRBD1. The CDR3 has 14 residues. V lost 5 bases to trimming and J lost 5 bases; unmatched junction nucleotides: 6. The germline V gene encodes CDR1 SGHRS and CDR2 YFSETQ.

The chain combines TRBV28 with TRBJ2-7, with a weak D call TRBD1 (5 bases). V dropped 3 bases and J dropped 0 bases, with 9 bases sitting between them. This CDR3 contains 14 residues. Looked up from germline, CDR1 is MDHEN and CDR2 is SYDVKM. This CDR3 is CASSFRQYSYEQYF. DNA of the CDR3: TGTGCCAGCAGTTTTAGACAGTACTCCTACGAGCAGTACTTC.

The V call is TRBV19, the J call TRBJ2-3; D gene uncertain. Germline assignment: CDR1 LNHDA and CDR2 SQIVND (reference sequence). This CDR3 has 14 amino acids. The germline V and J ends were trimmed by 2 bases and 6 bases, with 12 bases remaining between them. The CDR3 protein is CASSIRQDGDTQYF. The CDR3 coding sequence is TGTGCCAGTAGTATAAGGCAAGACGGGGATACGCAGTATTTT.

CDR3 sequence reads: CASSFARSQPQHF. The CDR3 DNA reads as TGTGCCAGCAGTTTCGCTCGGAGTCAGCCCCAGCATTTT. The chain joins TRBV28 to TRBJ1-5; no firm D call. CDR1 is MDHEN, CDR2 SYDVKM, per germline. V gave up 3 bases and J gave up 6 bases, with 9 bases separating them. The CDR3 is 13 residues long.

This rearrangement joins TRBV1 to TRBJ2-1; the tabulated D call, TRBD2, remains unverified against the DNA. TRBV1 is marked as a pseudogene. CDR3 length: 18 residues. CDR3 DNA: TGCACCAGCAGCCAAGATAGGGCCCTAGCGCGCCACCACAATGAGCAGTTCTTC. The encoded protein is CTSSQDRALARHHNEQFF.

The chain links TRBV11-2 to TRBJ2-5; D is perhaps TRBD2 (5 bases). Deletions cut 4 bases from V and 2 bases from J, with 20 bases between. CDR3 length: 17 residues. CDR1 is SGHAT, CDR2 FQNNGV, per germline. The CDR3 spells CASSSTLVEPGQETQYF. CDR3 nucleotides: TGTGCCAGCAGCTCAACCCTCGTCGAGCCGGGACAAGAGACCCAGTACTTC.

This chain uses TRBV15 with TRBJ2-3; perhaps TRBD1 as D (6 bases). V shed 4 bases and J shed 0 bases, with 11 bases lying between them. This CDR3 spans 15 amino acids. Germline CDR1 is LNHNV and CDR2 is YYDKDF (reference sequence). CDR3 sequence reads: CATSKNRASTDTQYF. As DNA, the CDR3 is TGTGCCACCAGCAAAAACAGGGCTAGCACAGATACGCAGTATTTT. Using reference TRBV15 and TRBJ2-3 for the parts outside the CDR3, the full variable domain is DAMVIQNPRYQVTQFGKPVTLSCSQTLNHNVMYWYQQKSSQAPKLLFHYYDKDFNNEADTPDNFQSRRPNTSFCFLDIRSPGLGDTAMYLCATSKNRASTDTQYFGPGTRLTVL.

The rearrangement joins TRBV18 to TRBJ2-2, with TRBD2 matching 9 bases. Losses at the gene ends were 3 bases for V and 6 bases for J; bases not matched to a gene: 2. Germline V gene sequence: CDR1 KGHSH, CDR2 LQKENI. CDR3 size: 14 residues. The CDR3, as DNA: TGTGCCAGCTCACCGCGACTAGCGGCCGGGGAGCTGTTTTTT. This gives the protein CASSPRLAAGELFF.

This clone has a handful of counts. The chain is built from TRBV11-2 and TRBJ2-5; D gene unclear. Trimming removed 0 bases from V and 1 base from J, with 6 bases in between. This CDR3 spans 14 amino acids. The germline CDR1 and CDR2 sequences are SGHAT and FQNNGV. This chain's CDR3 is CASSLDLVQETQYF. CDR3 DNA: TGTGCCAGCAGCTTAGATCTAGTCCAAGAGACCCAGTACTTC.

V usage is TRBV2 and J usage is TRBJ2-5; 7 bases agree with TRBD2. The germline V gene encodes CDR1 SNHLY and CDR2 FYNNEI. J lost 5 bases, V lost 10 bases, and 4 bases had no gene match. This CDR3 comprises 11 residues. The CDR3: CATAGWETQYF. CDR3 coding DNA: TGTGCCACAGCGGGATGGGAGACCCAGTACTTC. Variable domain in full (rest from reference TRBV2 and TRBJ2-5): EPEVTQTPSHQVTQMGQEVILRCVPISNHLYFYWYRQILGQKVEFLVSFYNNEISEKSEIFDDQFSVERPDGSNFTLKIRSTKLEDSAMYFCATAGWETQYFGPGTRLLVL.

The chain recombines TRBV11-2 with TRBJ2-7; 15 bases align to TRBD2. The V gene's germline CDR1 is SGHAT and CDR2 FQNNGV. This CDR3 has 18 amino acids. The trim removed 2 bases at V and 5 bases at J, leaving 10 bases unmatched. CDR3 loop: CASSLRGLAGGAVNEQYF. The CDR3 region has the DNA TGTGCCAGCAGCTTAAGGGGACTAGCGGGAGGAGCGGTAAACGAGCAGTACTTC. The variable domain in full, with the rest retrieved from reference TRBV11-2 and TRBJ2-7, is EAGVAQSPRYKIIEKRQSVAFWCNPISGHATLYWYQQILGQGPKLLIQFQNNGVVDDSQLPKDRFSAERLKGVDSTLKIQPAKLEDSAVYLCASSLRGLAGGAVNEQYFGPGTRLTVT.

This sequence joins TRBV19 and TRBJ2-6; no definite D call. V dropped 6 bases and J dropped 0 bases, with 6 bases sitting between them. Germline V lookup: CDR1 LNHDA, CDR2 SQIVND (reference sequence). The CDR3 length is 14 residues. CDR3 residues: CASRESSGANVLTF. In DNA, the CDR3 is TGTGCCAGTAGGGAGAGCTCTGGGGCCAACGTCCTGACTTTC.

The chain carries TRBV7-6 and TRBJ2-1; weak D call: TRBD2 (5 bases). The CDR3 totals 16 residues. The V end lost 1 base, the J end lost 6 bases, and 16 bases lay between the germline ends. Germline lookup yields CDR1 SGHVS and CDR2 FNYEAQ. DNA of the CDR3: TGTGCCAGCAGCTTAGGTTTATCGGAGGTCCGCAATGAGCAGTTCTTC. Translation gives CASSLGLSEVRNEQFF.

The chain uses TRBV9 and TRBJ2-7, with 7 bases fitting TRBD1. Germline-derived CDR1 and CDR2 are SGDLS and YYNGEE. This CDR3 has 15 residues. Losses at the gene ends were 2 bases for V and 4 bases for J; bases not matched to a gene: 9. The CDR3 DNA reads as TGTGCCAGCAGCGTGGGGGACAGAGGGGCTTACGAGCAGTACTTC. Its translation is CASSVGDRGAYEQYF.

The chain carries TRBV9 and TRBJ2-2, with TRBD2 as a possible D gene (7 bases). Per germline, CDR1 SGDLS and CDR2 YYNGEE. Trimming cost V 4 bases and J 4 bases, with 20 bases left between them. This CDR3 comprises 17 residues. The chain's CDR3 is CASSPRGGPTGTGELFF. DNA for the CDR3: TGTGCCAGCAGCCCGAGGGGGGGCCCGACTGGCACCGGGGAGCTGTTTTTT.

V usage is TRBV30 and J usage is TRBJ2-2; weak D call: TRBD1 (5 bases). Trimming pared 4 bases from V and 2 bases from J, leaving 11 bases between. This CDR3 contains 14 residues. Germline V gene lookup returns CDR1 GTSNPN and CDR2 SVGIG (reference sequence). In nucleotides, the CDR3 is TGTGCCTGGAAAATGGGGCCAAACACCGGGGAGCTGTTTTTT. It codes for CAWKMGPNTGELFF.

This clone was seen only a few times. This sequence joins TRBV28 and TRBJ2-5, with D perhaps matching TRBD2 (5 bases). CDR1 MDHEN and CDR2 SYDVKM come from the germline V gene. This CDR3 comprises 14 residues. The ends were cut back, 0 bases at V and 3 bases at J, with 8 bases in the middle. CDR3 in DNA: TGTGCCAGCAGTTTATGGGCCGGGGAAGAGACCCAGTACTTC. Translated, it gives CASSLWAGEETQYF.

This clone was seen more than once but under ten times. This rearrangement joins TRBV6-1 to TRBJ1-6, with unresolved D. The CDR3 covers 15 residues. V lost 3 bases, J lost 7 bases, and 13 bases lay in between. Germline V gene data show CDR1 as MNHNS and CDR2 as SASEGT. The CDR3 region has the DNA TGTGCCAGCAGTGACGTGATTACCGGGAATTCACCCCTCCACTTT. Amino acid sequence: CASSDVITGNSPLHF.

The chain joins TRBV23-1 to TRBJ2-7; a possible D gene is TRBD2 (5 bases). TRBV23-1 is filed as an ORF, its function uncertain. This CDR3 region has 14 residues. The germline V and J ends were trimmed by 8 bases and 2 bases, with 16 bases remaining between them. CDR3 nucleotides: TGCGCCAGCCCACTACTTGACGGGACCTACGAGCAGTACTTC. Translated, it gives CASPLLDGTYEQYF.

The chain is built from TRBV19 and TRBJ2-3, with TRBD2 matching over 9 bases. Germline assignment: CDR1 LNHDA and CDR2 SQIVND (reference sequence). The CDR3 is 16 residues long. Germline trimming cut 4 bases from V and 1 base from J; bases unmatched to any gene: 6. The CDR3 spells CASSRVAGDGTDTQYF. Here the CDR3 DNA reads TGTGCCAGTAGTAGAGTAGCGGGAGACGGCACAGATACGCAGTATTTT.

The chain has TRBV4-3 and TRBJ1-5, with D unresolved. The V gene lost 1 base and the J gene lost 4 bases, with 11 bases spanning the gap. CDR3 length equals 15 residues. Per germline, CDR1 LGHNA and CDR2 YSLEER. CDR3 nucleotides: TGCGCCAGCAGCCAAGTAGAGAGTTCTAATCAGCCCCAGCATTTT. Translating gives CASSQVESSNQPQHF.

The chain has TRBV13 and TRBJ1-4; D call uncertain. V lost 2 bases, J lost 8 bases, and 6 bases lay in between. CDR1 is PRHDT and CDR2 is FYEKMQ in the germline V gene (reference sequence). The CDR3 length is 12 residues. CDR3 DNA sequence: TGTGCCAGCAGCTTATCACGGGAAAAACTGTTTTTT. Protein sequence: CASSLSREKLFF.

This clone was seen a handful of times. J is TRBJ2-1 and V is TRBV19; TRBD2 matches at 9 bases. Germline assignment: CDR1 LNHDA and CDR2 SQIVND (reference sequence). V shed 5 bases and J 7 bases; nucleotides not matched to a gene: 9. CDR3 length: 15 residues. As DNA, the CDR3 is TGTGCCAGTAGTCCACCCCGGGGACTAGCAAATGAGCAGTTCTTC. Encoded protein: CASSPPRGLANEQFF.

This rearrangement joins TRBV5-6 to TRBJ1-1; D not certain. The V and J ends lost 3 bases and 1 base respectively, with 13 bases between them. This CDR3 is built from 15 residues. CDR1 SGHDT and CDR2 YYEEEE come from the germline V gene. The CDR3 region has the DNA TGTGCCAGCAGCTACGGCAGGTGGCAGAACACTGAAGCTTTCTTT. Amino acids: CASSYGRWQNTEAFF.

This chain links TRBV9 with TRBJ2-7; D gene unclear. Trimming cost V 0 bases and J 0 bases, with 10 bases left between them. The CDR3 totals 15 residues. CDR1 is SGDLS and CDR2 is YYNGEE in the germline V gene. The CDR3 DNA reads as TGTGCCAGCAGCGTAGATCCTTTGAGCTCCTACGAGCAGTACTTC. It codes for CASSVDPLSSYEQYF.